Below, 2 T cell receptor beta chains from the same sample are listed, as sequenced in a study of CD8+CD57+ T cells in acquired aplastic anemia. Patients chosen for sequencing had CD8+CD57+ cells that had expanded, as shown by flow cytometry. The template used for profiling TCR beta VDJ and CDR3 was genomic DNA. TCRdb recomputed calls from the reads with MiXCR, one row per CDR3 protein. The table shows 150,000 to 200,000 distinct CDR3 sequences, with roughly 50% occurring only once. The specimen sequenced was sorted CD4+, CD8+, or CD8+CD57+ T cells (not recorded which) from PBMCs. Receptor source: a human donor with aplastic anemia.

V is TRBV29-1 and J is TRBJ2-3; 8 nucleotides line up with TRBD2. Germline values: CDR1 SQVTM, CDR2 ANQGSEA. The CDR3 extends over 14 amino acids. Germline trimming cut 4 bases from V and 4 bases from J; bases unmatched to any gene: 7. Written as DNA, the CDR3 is TGCAGCGTTGCGCCCGGGGGGGGATCAGATACGCAGTATTTT. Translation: CSVAPGGGSDTQYF.

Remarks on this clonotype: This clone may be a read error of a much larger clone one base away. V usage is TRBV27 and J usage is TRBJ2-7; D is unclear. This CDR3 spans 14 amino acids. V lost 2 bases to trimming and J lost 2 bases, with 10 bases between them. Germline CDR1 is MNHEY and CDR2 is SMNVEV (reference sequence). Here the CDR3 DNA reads TGTGCCAGCAGTTTAGCCAACAGAACCTACGAGCAGTACTTC. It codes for CASSLANRTYEQYF.